This T cell receptor beta chain was sequenced in a study of memory CD4+ T cells and cytomegalovirus serostatus. General study findings and limits: About 40% of the roughly 150 known CMV-associated TCRbeta sequences appeared in CD4+ memory.

Details on this clone: The antigen remains unidentified.

Germline CDR1 is MDHEN and CDR2 is SYDVKM. J lost 1 base, V lost 2 bases, and 5 bases had no gene match. This CDR3 comprises 16 residues. TCRdb keeps only in-frame clones here, not all; method: immunoSEQ multiplex PCR. The sample comprises roughly 67,000 clones, about 70% of which are singletons, and about 4.3% rests with the top ten. The sort gate was single viable CD3+CD4+CD8-CD45RO+ cells for memory CD4+ T cells. Total CD4+ T cells were enriched by CD4 positive selection. This chain links TRBV28 with TRBJ2-7; 10 positions agree with TRBD2. Sequencing used memory CD4+ T cells from blood. The sequence was collected from an adult in good health and CMV-seropositive. CDR3 region: CASSLGAGGGSYEQYF. The CDR3 DNA reads as TGTGCCAGCAGTTTAGGAGCGGGAGGGGGTTCCTACGAGCAGTACTTC.